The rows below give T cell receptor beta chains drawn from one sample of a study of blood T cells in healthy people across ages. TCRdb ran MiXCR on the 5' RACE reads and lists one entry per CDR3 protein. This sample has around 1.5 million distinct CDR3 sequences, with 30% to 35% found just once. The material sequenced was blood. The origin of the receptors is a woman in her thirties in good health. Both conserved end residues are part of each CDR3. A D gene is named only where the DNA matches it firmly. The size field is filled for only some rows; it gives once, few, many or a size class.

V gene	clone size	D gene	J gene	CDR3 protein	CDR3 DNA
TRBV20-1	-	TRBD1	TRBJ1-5	CSARDFKTGGGQPQHF	TGCAGTGCTAGAGATTTCAAGACAGGGGGCGGTCAGCCCCAGCATTTT
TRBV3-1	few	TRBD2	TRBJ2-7	CASSQLGGAYEQYF	TGTGCCAGCAGCCAACTGGGAGGGGCCTACGAGCAGTACTTC
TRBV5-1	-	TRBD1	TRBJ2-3	CASSLGTGPQDTQYF	TGCGCCAGCAGCTTGGGGACAGGCCCTCAGGATACGCAGTATTTT
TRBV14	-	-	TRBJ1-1	CTSSQVGGRLNIEAFF	TGTACCAGCAGCCAAGTGGGGGGGCGATTGAACATTGAAGCTTTCTTT
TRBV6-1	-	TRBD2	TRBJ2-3	CASRAGGLTDTQYF	TGTGCCAGCAGGGCGGGGGGCCTTACAGATACGCAGTATTTT
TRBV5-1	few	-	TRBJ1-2	CASSLEAANYGYTF	TGCGCCAGCAGCTTGGAGGCAGCTAACTATGGCTACACCTTC
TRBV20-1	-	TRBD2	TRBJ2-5	CSARDVGGDQETQYF	TGCAGTGCTAGAGATGTCGGGGGGGACCAAGAGACCCAGTACTTC
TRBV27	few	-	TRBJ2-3	CASTTRGSVADTQYF	TGTGCCAGCACCACCCGAGGGAGCGTGGCAGATACGCAGTATTTT
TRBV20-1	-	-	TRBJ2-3	CSASLFKASRGTDTQYF	TGCAGTGCTAGTTTGTTTAAGGCGAGCAGGGGTACAGATACGCAGTATTTT
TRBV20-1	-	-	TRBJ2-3	CSASDYFNTQYF	TGCAGTGCTTCTGACTACTTCAATACGCAGTATTTT
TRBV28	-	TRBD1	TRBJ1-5	CASSLRTGGRDQPQHF	TGTGCCAGCAGTTTACGGACAGGGGGAAGGGATCAGCCCCAGCATTTT
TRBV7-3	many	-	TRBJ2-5	CASSLSNQETQYF	TGTGCCAGCAGCCTAAGCAATCAAGAGACCCAGTACTTC
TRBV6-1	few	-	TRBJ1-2	CASSLIPYYGYTF	TGTGCCAGCAGCTTAATTCCTTACTATGGCTACACCTTC
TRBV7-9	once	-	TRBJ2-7	CASSTHGGGYGQYF	TGTGCCAGCAGCACACACGGTGGGGGCTACGGGCAGTACTTC
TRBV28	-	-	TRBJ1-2	CASPPRGAFGYTF	TGTGCCAGTCCTCCCCGGGGGGCTTTTGGCTACACCTTC
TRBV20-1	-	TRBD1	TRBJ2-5	CSARDRQGAGREQYF	TGCAGTGCTAGAGATAGACAGGGGGCGGGCAGAGAGCAGTACTTC
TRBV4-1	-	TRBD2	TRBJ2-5	CASSQEPPNWERGLQETQYF	TGCGCCAGCAGCCAAGAACCACCCAATTGGGAGCGGGGGCTCCAAGAGACCCAGTACTTC
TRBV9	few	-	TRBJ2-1	CASSELPRGEQFF	TGTGCCAGCAGCGAATTGCCCCGAGGTGAGCAGTTCTTC
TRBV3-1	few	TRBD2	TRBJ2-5	CASSATSGGVTQYF	TGTGCCAGCAGCGCGACTAGCGGGGGAGTGACCCAGTACTTC
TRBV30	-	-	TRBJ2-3	CAWRRYTDTQYF	TGTGCCTGGAGAAGATACACAGATACGCAGTATTTT
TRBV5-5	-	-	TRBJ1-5	CASSLRQNSNQPQHF	TGTGCCAGCAGCTTGAGACAGAATAGCAATCAGCCCCAGCATTTT
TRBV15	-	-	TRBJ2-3	CATSRGVTRGVGDTQYF	TGTGCCACCAGCAGAGGCGTTACGCGCGGGGTGGGAGATACGCAGTATTTT
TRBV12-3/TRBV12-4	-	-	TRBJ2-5	CASAMGAAETQYF	TGTGCCAGCGCCATGGGGGCCGCGGAGACCCAGTACTTC
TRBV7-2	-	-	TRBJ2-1	CASSLAPTSPYNEQFF	TGTGCCAGCAGCTTAGCCCCAACTAGCCCCTACAATGAGCAGTTCTTC
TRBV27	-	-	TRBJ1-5	CASRPRWGSNQPQHF	TGTGCCAGCCGTCCCCGCTGGGGTAGCAATCAGCCCCAGCATTTT
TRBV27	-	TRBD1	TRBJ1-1	CASSSGQLAFF	TGTGCCAGCAGTTCGGGACAGTTGGCTTTCTTT
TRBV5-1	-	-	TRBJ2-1	CASSLTQGISYNEQFF	TGCGCCAGCAGCTTAACACAGGGAATCTCCTACAATGAGCAGTTCTTC
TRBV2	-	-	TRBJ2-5	CASRRAGKDQETQYF	TGTGCCAGCAGGCGGGCAGGGAAGGACCAAGAGACCCAGTACTTC
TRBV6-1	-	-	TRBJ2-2	CASSATGTLTSTGELFF	TGTGCCAGCAGCGCAACCGGGACCCTCACGAGCACCGGGGAGCTGTTTTTT
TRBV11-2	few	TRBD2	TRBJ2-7	CASSLDPGLAGSEQYF	TGTGCCAGCAGCTTAGACCCGGGACTAGCAGGTTCCGAGCAGTACTTC
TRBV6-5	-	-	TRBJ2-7	CASSSDPTGHEQYF	TGTGCCAGCAGTTCCGACCCGACAGGTCACGAGCAGTACTTC
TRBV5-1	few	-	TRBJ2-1	CASSSPPRGSSYNEQFF	TGCGCCAGCAGCTCACCCCCACGGGGGAGCTCCTACAATGAGCAGTTCTTC
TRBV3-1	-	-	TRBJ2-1	CASSRYQRSYNEQFF	TGCGCCAGCAGCCGGTACCAGCGGTCCTACAATGAGCAGTTCTTC
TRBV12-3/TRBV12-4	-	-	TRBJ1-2	CAGSGSTIKRGFGYTF	TGTGCCGGCAGCGGCTCGACAATCAAGAGGGGTTTTGGCTACACCTTC
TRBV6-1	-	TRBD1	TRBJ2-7	CASNPQGPLSYEQYF	TGTGCCAGCAACCCACAGGGGCCTCTTTCCTACGAGCAGTACTTC
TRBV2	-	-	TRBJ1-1	CATRRGGGNTEAFF	TGTGCCACAAGGCGGGGGGGAGGGAACACTGAAGCTTTCTTT
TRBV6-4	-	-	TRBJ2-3	CASSDSSGSDTQYF	TGTGCCAGCAGTGACTCAAGCGGGTCAGATACGCAGTATTTT
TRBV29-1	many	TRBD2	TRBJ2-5	CSGSSGQETQYF	TGCAGCGGATCTAGCGGCCAAGAGACCCAGTACTTC
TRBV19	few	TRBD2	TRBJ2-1	CASSIPREDPYNEQFF	TGTGCCAGTAGTATACCTCGGGAGGACCCCTACAATGAGCAGTTCTTC
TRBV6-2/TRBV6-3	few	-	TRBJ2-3	CASSTPDTQYF	TGTGCCAGCAGCACCCCTGATACGCAGTATTTT
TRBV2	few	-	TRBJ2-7	CASSGQGKDYEQYF	TGTGCCAGCAGTGGGCAGGGCAAGGACTACGAGCAGTACTTC
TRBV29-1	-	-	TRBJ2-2	CSVRLGSGELFF	TGCAGCGTAAGACTCGGGTCCGGGGAGCTGTTTTTT
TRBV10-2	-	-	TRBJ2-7	CASSNYPQGEQYF	TGCGCCAGCAGTAACTACCCTCAGGGAGAGCAGTACTTC
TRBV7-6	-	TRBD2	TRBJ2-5	CASSTIAGGLRGTQYF	TGTGCCAGCAGCACCATAGCGGGGGGGCTGAGAGGGACCCAGTACTTC
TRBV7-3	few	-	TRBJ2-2	CASSPYSGPGELFF	TGTGCCAGCAGCCCTTATAGCGGTCCCGGGGAGCTGTTTTTT
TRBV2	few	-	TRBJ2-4	CASIWGAPAYF	TGTGCCAGCATATGGGGAGCCCCTGCGTACTTC
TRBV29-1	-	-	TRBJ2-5	CSVQRMGRGERAPETQYF	TGCAGCGTCCAACGGATGGGAAGGGGGGAGAGGGCTCCAGAGACCCAGTACTTC
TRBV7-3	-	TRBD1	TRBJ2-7	CASSSRGGSLGEQYF	TGTGCCAGCAGCTCACGAGGGGGCTCCCTCGGCGAGCAGTACTTC
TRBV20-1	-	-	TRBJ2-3	CSARVSSGPDTQYF	TGCAGTGCTAGAGTTAGTAGTGGTCCAGATACGCAGTATTTT
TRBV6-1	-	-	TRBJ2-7	CASSEVSLRLYEQYF	TGTGCCAGCAGTGAAGTGTCCCTGCGACTCTACGAGCAGTACTTC
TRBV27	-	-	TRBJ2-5	CASSSKGLQETQYF	TGTGCCAGCAGTTCCAAGGGGCTACAAGAGACCCAGTACTTC